This T cell receptor (beta chain) emerged from a study of shared clonotypes between healthy human individuals. Regarding the study as a whole: Tissues were not sampled, only blood, and their repertoires likely differ. A limitation of the genetic and exposure-history diversity represented arose from few donors.

Comments on this clone: What it recognizes is unknown.

V lost 3 bases and J 5 bases, leaving 6 bases between the germline ends. The germline CDR1 and CDR2 sequences are SGHRS and YFSETQ. CDR3 size: 11 residues. For every subset, genomic DNA was evenly distributed across several immunoSEQ plates. When replicate PCRs were run on unsorted PBMC, they used roughly 270 ng DNA, around 30,000 T cell genomes. Data came from immunoSEQ multiplex PCR; TCRdb stores just in-frame clones and leaves some out. In the table there are some 470,000 clones, less than 80% of which are singletons. This receptor was identified in a woman aged 40 to 50 in good health. Some clones in this sample may be carry-over from other donors' samples. The chain uses TRBV5-1 and TRBJ2-7, with D possibly matching TRBD1 (6 bases). Sequenced: PBMCs. In DNA, the CDR3 is TGCGCCAGCAGCTGGGGGCACGAGCAGTACTTC. Its translation is CASSWGHEQYF. Full variable domain (rest looked up from reference TRBV5-1 and TRBJ2-7): KAGVTQTPRYLIKTRGQQVTLSCSPISGHRSVSWYQQTPGQGLQFLFEYFSETQRNKGNFPGRFSGRQFSNSRSEMNVSTLELGDSALYLCASSWGHEQYFGPGTRLTVT.